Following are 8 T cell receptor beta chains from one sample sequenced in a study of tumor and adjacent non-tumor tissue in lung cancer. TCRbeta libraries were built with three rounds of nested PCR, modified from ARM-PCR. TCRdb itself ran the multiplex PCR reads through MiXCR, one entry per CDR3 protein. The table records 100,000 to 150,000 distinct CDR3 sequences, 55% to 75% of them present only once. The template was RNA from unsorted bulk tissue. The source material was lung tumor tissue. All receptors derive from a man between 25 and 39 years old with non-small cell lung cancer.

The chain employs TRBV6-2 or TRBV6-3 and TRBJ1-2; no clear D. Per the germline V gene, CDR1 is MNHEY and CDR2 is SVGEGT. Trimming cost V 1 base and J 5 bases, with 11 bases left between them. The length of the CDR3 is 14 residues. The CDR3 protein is CASSYFRVHYGYTF. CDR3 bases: TGTGCCAGCAGTTACTTTCGTGTGCATTATGGCTACACCTTC.

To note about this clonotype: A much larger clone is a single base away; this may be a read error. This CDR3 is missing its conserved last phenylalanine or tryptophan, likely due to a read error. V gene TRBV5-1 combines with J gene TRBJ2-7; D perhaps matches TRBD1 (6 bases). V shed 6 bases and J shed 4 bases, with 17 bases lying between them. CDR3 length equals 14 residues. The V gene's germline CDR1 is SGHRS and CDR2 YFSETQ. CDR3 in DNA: TGCGCCAGCATCCGGGACATCGGAACGTACGAGCAGTACTCC. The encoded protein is CASIRDIGTYEQYS.

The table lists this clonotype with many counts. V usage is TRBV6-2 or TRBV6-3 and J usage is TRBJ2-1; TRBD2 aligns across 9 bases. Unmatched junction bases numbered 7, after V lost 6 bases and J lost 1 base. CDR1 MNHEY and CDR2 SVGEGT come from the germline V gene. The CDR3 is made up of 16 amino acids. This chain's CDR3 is CASREGGRGSYNEQFF. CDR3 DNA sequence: TGTGCCAGCAGAGAGGGCGGGAGGGGATCCTACAATGAGCAGTTCTTC.

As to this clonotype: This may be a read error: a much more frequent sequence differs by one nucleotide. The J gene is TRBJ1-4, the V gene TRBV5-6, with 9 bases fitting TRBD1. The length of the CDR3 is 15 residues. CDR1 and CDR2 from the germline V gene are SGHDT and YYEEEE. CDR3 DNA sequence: TGTGTCAGCAGCGCCAGGACAGGGGCCGGAGAAAAACTGTTTTTT. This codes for CVSSARTGAGEKLFF.

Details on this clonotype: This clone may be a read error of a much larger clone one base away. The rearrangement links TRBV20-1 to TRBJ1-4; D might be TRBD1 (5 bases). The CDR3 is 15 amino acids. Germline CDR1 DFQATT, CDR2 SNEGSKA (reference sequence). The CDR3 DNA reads TGCAGTGCTAGATCAGGGCCTGCCCACAATGGAAAACTGTTTTTT. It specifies CSARSGPAHNGKLFF.

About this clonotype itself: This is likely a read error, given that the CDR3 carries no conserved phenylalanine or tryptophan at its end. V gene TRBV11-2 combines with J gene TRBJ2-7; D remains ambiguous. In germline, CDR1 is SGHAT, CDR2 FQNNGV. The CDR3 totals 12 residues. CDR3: CAISLVSYEQYY. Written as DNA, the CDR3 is TGTGCCATCAGCTTAGTCTCCTACGAGCAGTACTAC.

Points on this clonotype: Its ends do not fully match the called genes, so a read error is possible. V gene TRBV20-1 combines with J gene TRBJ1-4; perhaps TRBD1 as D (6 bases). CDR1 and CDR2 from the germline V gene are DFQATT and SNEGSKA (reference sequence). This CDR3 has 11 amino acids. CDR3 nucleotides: TGCAGCACTAGCATATATACAGGGTTCCCCTTT. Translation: CSTSIYTGFPF.

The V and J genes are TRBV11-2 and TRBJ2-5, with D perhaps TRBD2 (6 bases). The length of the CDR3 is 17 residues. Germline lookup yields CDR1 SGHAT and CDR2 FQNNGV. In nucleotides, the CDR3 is TGTGTCAGTAGCTTAGAACTCCAGGAGGGATGGGCAGAGACCCAGTACTTC. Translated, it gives CVSSLELQEGWAETQYF.